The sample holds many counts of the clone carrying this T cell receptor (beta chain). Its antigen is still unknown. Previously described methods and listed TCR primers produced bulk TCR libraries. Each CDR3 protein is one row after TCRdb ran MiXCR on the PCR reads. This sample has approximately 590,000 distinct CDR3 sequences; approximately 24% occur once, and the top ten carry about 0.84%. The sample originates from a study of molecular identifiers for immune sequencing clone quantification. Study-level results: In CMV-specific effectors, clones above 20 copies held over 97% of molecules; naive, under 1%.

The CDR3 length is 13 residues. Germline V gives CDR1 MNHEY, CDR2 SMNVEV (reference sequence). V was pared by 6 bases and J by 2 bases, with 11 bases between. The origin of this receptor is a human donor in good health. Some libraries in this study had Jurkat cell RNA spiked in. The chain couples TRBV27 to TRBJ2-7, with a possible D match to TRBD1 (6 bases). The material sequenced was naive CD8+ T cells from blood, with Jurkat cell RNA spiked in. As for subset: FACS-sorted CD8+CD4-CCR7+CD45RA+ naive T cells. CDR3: CASRAGAPYEQYF. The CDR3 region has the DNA TGTGCCAGCAGGGCAGGGGCCCCCTACGAGCAGTACTTC.